The clone carrying this T cell receptor beta chain has more than one count but fewer than ten. What it recognizes is unknown. MiXCR, applied by TCRdb to the RT-PCR reads, yields one record per CDR3 protein. The table lists under 550,000 distinct CDR3 sequences, less than 8% of them singletons. The data originate from a study of response to subunit inactivated influenza vaccine. Study-level points and caveats: Authors suggested each seasonal flu vaccination may recruit only limited numbers of new T cells.

Trimming at V came to 5 bases and at J to 7 bases, leaving 6 bases not matched to a gene. In germline, CDR1 is KGHDR, CDR2 SFDVKD. The CDR3 is 14 residues long. The V and J genes are TRBV24-1 and TRBJ2-2, with 7 bases identical to TRBD2. The TCR sequence derives from a man aged 50 to 69 who received an inactivated influenza vaccine. This sample comprised PBMCs from blood, obtained roughly 24 months after vaccination. CDR3 bases: TGTGCCACCAGTGCCCCAGCGGGGAACGGGGAGCTGTTTTTT. Its translation: CATSAPAGNGELFF.